The next 2 T cell receptor beta chains were all read from a single sample in a study of cytomegalovirus exposure and HLA in healthy donors. The PCR used 60 Vbeta and 13 Jbeta primers. Produced via immunoSEQ multiplex PCR; TCRdb's table is partial and in-frame only. The sample carries about 190,000 clones, roughly 73% recorded once. Sequencing input: PBMCs. These TCRs come from a woman under 40 in good health and CMV-seronegative.

The rearrangement joins TRBV5-6 to TRBJ2-1; the match to TRBD2 covers 8 bases. The CDR3 is 16 amino acids. Per the germline V gene, CDR1 is SGHDT and CDR2 is YYEEEE. With 3 bases clipped from V and 7 bases from J, the junction kept 12 bases outside the gene matches. For the CDR3, the DNA is TGTGCCAGCAGCTGGGGCCCCCCCCGGGGGGGTAATGAGCAGTTCTTC. Amino acids: CASSWGPPRGGNEQFF.

The chain uses TRBV21-1 and TRBJ2-7; TRBD1, the table's D call, was not compared with the DNA. TRBV21-1 is an annotated pseudogene. This CDR3 region has 16 residues. The DNA for the CDR3 is TGTGCCAGCAGCAATCCGTGCAGGGTTTGCGAGTACGAGCAGTACTTC. Protein product: CASSNPCRVCEYEQYF.